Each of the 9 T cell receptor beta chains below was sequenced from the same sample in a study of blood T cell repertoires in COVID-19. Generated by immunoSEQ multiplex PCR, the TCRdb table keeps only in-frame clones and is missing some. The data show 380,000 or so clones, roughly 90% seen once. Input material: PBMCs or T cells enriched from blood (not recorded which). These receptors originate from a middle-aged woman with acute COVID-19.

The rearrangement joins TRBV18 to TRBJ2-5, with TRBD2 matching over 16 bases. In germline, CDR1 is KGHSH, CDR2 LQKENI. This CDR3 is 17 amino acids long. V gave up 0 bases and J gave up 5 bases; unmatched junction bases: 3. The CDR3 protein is CASSPPGLAGGLETQYF. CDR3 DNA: TGTGCCAGCTCACCACCGGGACTAGCGGGGGGGCTCGAGACCCAGTACTTC.

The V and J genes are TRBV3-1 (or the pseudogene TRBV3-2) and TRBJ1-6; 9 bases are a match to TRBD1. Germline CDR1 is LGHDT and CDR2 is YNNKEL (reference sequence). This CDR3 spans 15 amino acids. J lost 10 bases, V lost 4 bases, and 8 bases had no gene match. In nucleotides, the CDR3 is TGTGCCAGCAGCCGGGGGACAGGGTCGGACTCACCCCTCCACTTT. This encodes CASSRGTGSDSPLHF.

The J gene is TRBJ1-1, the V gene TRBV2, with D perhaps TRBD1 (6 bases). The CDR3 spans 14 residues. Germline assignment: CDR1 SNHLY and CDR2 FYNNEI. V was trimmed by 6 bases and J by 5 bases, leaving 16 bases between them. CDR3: CASSKTGARTEAFF. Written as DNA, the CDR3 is TGTGCCAGCAGCAAGACAGGAGCTAGGACTGAAGCTTTCTTT.

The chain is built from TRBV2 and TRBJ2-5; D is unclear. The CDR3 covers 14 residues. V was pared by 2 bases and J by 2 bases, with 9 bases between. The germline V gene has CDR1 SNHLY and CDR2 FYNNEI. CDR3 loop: CASSETLFQETQYF. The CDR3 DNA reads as TGTGCCAGCAGTGAAACTCTCTTTCAAGAGACCCAGTACTTC.

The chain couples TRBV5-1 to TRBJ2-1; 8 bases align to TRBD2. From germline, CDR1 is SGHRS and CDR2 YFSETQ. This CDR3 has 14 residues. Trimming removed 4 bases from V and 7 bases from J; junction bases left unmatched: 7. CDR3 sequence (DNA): TGCGCCAGCAGCCCGGGACTAGGGGGAAATGAGCAGTTCTTC. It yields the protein CASSPGLGGNEQFF.

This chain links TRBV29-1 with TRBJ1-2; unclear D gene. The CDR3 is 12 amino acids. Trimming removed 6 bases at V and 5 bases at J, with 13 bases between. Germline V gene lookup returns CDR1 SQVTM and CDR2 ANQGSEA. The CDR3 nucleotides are TGCAGCGTCCAAGAGACCGGGTATGGCTACACCTTC. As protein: CSVQETGYGYTF.

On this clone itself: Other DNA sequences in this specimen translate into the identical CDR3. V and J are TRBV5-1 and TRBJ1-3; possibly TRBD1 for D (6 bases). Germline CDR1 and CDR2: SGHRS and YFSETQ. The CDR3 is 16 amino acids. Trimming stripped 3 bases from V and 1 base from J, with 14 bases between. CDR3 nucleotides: TGCGCCAGCAGCTCAGGGGACACCTCATCTGGAAACACCATATATTTT. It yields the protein CASSSGDTSSGNTIYF.

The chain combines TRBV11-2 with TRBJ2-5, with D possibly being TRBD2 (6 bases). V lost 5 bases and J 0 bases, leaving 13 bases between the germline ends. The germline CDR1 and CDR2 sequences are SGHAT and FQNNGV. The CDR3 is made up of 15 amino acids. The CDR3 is CASSNGGMYQETQYF. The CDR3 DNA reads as TGTGCCAGCAGCAACGGGGGAATGTACCAAGAGACCCAGTACTTC.

CDR3 residues: CASSLGRVGAFF. Here the CDR3 DNA reads TGTGCCAGCAGCTTGGGGAGGGTTGGAGCTTTCTTT. J is TRBJ1-1 and V is TRBV5-6; no clear D. V shed 0 bases and J shed 10 bases, with 10 bases lying between them. The CDR3 totals 12 residues. From germline, CDR1 is SGHDT and CDR2 YYEEEE.